This T cell receptor (beta chain) was captured by sequencing in a study of blood T cell repertoires in COVID-19. Study context: The origin of the acute and convalescent COVID-19 samples was the United States, Italy and Spain. Nucleic acid was either cDNA or gDNA, and it came from T cells, B-cell-depleted T cells, or PBMCs.

This clone appeared a single time. As originally analysed: Amplification of reference gene primers was used by the study to estimate nucleated cell counts. Only in-frame clones appear in the TCRdb table, and some are missing; sequencing was by immunoSEQ multiplex PCR. The V and J calls and the clone size are those of that table, but D and trimming were determined from the DNA. The sample lists fewer than 90,000 clones, 90% to 95% occurring once. CDR3 length: 11 amino acids. Trimming stripped 6 bases from V and 4 bases from J, with 9 bases between. The germline V gene has CDR1 SQVTM and CDR2 ANQGSEA. The receptor comes from a human donor with active COVID-19. The donor label of this sample is uncertain. Material for sequencing was peripheral blood. The chain employs TRBV29-1 and TRBJ2-5, with a weak D call TRBD1 (6 bases). The CDR3 sequence: CSVGTIETQYF. In DNA form, the CDR3 reads TGCAGCGTCGGGACAATAGAGACCCAGTACTTC.